This T cell receptor (beta chain) came from a study of identical twins. TCRdb analysed the 5' RACE reads with MiXCR anew, one entry per CDR3 protein. The data show roughly 350,000 distinct CDR3 sequences, with around an eighth seen just once and approximately 7.9% held by the top ten. This same sample was also part of a study on yellow fever vaccine responses in identical twins.

This receptor was obtained from a woman aged 18-30 years in good health. Sequenced: CD8+ T cells sorted from blood.

The chain's CDR3 is CASNWGGTDTQYF. Written as DNA, the CDR3 is TGTGCCAGCAATTGGGGTGGCACAGATACGCAGTATTTT. The chain combines TRBV11-2 with TRBJ2-3, with D uncertain. This CDR3 has 13 amino acids. Trimming pared 7 bases from V and 1 base from J, leaving 9 bases between. Germline values: CDR1 SGHAT, CDR2 FQNNGV.